The rows below give T cell receptor beta chains drawn from one sample of a study of shared T cell receptors in the human thymus. Only in-frame clones appear in the TCRdb table, and some are missing; sequencing was by immunoSEQ multiplex PCR. Of about 380,000 clones listed, around 93% are singletons. The sequenced sample consisted of thymocytes. Receptors were obtained from a human donor. CDR3s include the opening cysteine and the closing phenylalanine or tryptophan. D genes are given only for firm matches. Clone size, where shown, is once, few, many, or a class for clones that have expanded.

j_gene,abundance,d_gene,v_gene,CDR3nt,CDR3aa
TRBJ2-1,once,TRBD2,TRBV4-1,TGCGCCAGCAGCCAAGGTCTAGCGGGGGGGGGATACAATGAGCAGTTCTTC,CASSQGLAGGGYNEQFF
TRBJ2-3,NA,TRBD1,TRBV18,TGTGCCAGCTTGGAACATACAGGGGAATTTGTTACAGATACGCAGTATTTT,CASLEHTGEFVTDTQYF
TRBJ1-1,NA,NA,TRBV28,TGTGCCAGCAGGACAGTGAACACTGAAGCTTTCTTT,CASRTVNTEAFF
TRBJ1-1,NA,TRBD1,TRBV18,TGTGCCAGCTCCAGGGGGGCGGCGTTGGGAATTACTGAAGCTTTCTTT,CASSRGAALGITEAFF
TRBJ2-5,once,NA,TRBV27,TGTGCCAGCAGTTTATCCGAGGAACAAGAGACCCAGTACTTC,CASSLSEEQETQYF
TRBJ2-5,once,NA,TRBV13,TGTGCCAGCAGCCTAACTCTCGGGACCCAGTACTTC,CASSLTLGTQYF
TRBJ2-1,NA,NA,TRBV11-2,TGTGCCAGCAGCTTAGATAGAACGGGAGAACCCAATGAGCAGTTCTTC,CASSLDRTGEPNEQFF
TRBJ2-7,NA,TRBD2,TRBV10-3,TGTGCCATCAGGGAGTGGTGGCTAGCGGGAGGGCCGATAAACGAGCAGTACTTC,CAIREWWLAGGPINEQYF
TRBJ2-7,NA,NA,TRBV10-1,TGCGCCAGCAGTGAAAGGAGTGGGGCCTGGCCTTCCGAGCAGTACTTC,CASSERSGAWPSEQYF
TRBJ2-1,few,NA,TRBV4-1,TGCGCCAGCAGCTACGCGGCTAGCTTCCACAATGAGCAGTTCTTC,CASSYAASFHNEQFF
TRBJ2-7,NA,TRBD2,TRBV4-3,TGCGCCAGCAGCCATGGCGCGGGACTAGCGGCCTACGAGCAGTACTTC,CASSHGAGLAAYEQYF
TRBJ1-1,NA,NA,TRBV14,TGTGCCAGCAGCCAGAGGTCTTTAATGAACACTGAAGCTTTCTTT,CASSQRSLMNTEAFF
TRBJ1-1,NA,NA,TRBV11-2,TGTGCCAGCAGCTTATTTCACCCTCCCATCGGGGGCGAGAACACTGAAGCTTTCTTT,CASSLFHPPIGGENTEAFF
TRBJ1-2,NA,NA,TRBV29-1,TGCAGCGTGAGCGGAGGCGGGGGAGTAGGTGGCTACACCTTC,CSVSGGGGVGGYTF
TRBJ2-1,NA,NA,TRBV5-1,TGCGCCAGCAGTTCCGCCCATGAGCAGTTCTTC,CASSSAHEQFF
TRBJ2-3,NA,NA,TRBV5-4,TGTGCCAGCAGCCCCACCGGGCCCCTCGGGGCAGATACGCAGTATTTT,CASSPTGPLGADTQYF
TRBJ1-1,NA,NA,TRBV2,TGTGCCAGCAATCGGGTCACGGAAGCTTTCTTT,CASNRVTEAFF
TRBJ2-2,NA,NA,TRBV1,TGCACCAGCAGCCACCGGGAGGTTGGGACCGGGGAGCTGTTTTTT,CTSSHREVGTGELFF
TRBJ2-3,NA,TRBD2,TRBV7-2,TGTGCCAGCAGCTCGGATAGCGGGAGTACAGATACGCAGTATTTT,CASSSDSGSTDTQYF
TRBJ1-1,NA,TRBD1,TRBV11-2,TGTGCCAGCAGCTTATCACAGGGGCGGCAGACTGAAGCTTTCTTT,CASSLSQGRQTEAFF
TRBJ1-2,NA,NA,TRBV28,TGTGCCAGCAGGCTGAGGCCGGGGGATGGCTACACCTTC,CASRLRPGDGYTF
TRBJ2-5,NA,NA,TRBV28,TGTGCCAGCAGTTCGGAAGAGACCCAGTACTTC,CASSSEETQYF
TRBJ1-1,NA,TRBD1,TRBV18,TGTGCCAGCTCACCCGCCGGGACAGTGGGTGAAGCTTTCTTT,CASSPAGTVGEAFF
TRBJ2-3,NA,NA,TRBV7-9,TGTGCCAGCAGCGGGGACCTGTGGGGAAGTTTGACAGATACGCAGTATTTT,CASSGDLWGSLTDTQYF
TRBJ2-7,NA,NA,TRBV2,TGTGCCAGCAGTAGGAAAGTCCCTCCAAAAGCCTACGAGCAGTACTTC,CASSRKVPPKAYEQYF
TRBJ1-2,few,TRBD1,TRBV27,TGTGCCAGCAGTCAAGCGGACAGGGCCTATGGCTACACCTTC,CASSQADRAYGYTF
TRBJ2-3,NA,NA,TRBV5-1,TGCGCCAGCAGCCAGGATGACGAAAACACAGATACGCAGTATTTT,CASSQDDENTDTQYF
TRBJ2-3,NA,NA,TRBV11-3,TGTGCCAGCAGCTCCAGAGCAGATACGCAGTATTTT,CASSSRADTQYF
TRBJ1-2,NA,NA,TRBV18,TGTGCCAGCTCACCACTGGAGGGTAAGGGCTATGGCTACACCTTC,CASSPLEGKGYGYTF
TRBJ1-5,NA,TRBD1,TRBV19,TGTGCCAGTAGGGACAGGGGTAATAGCAATCAGCCCCAGCATTTT,CASRDRGNSNQPQHF
TRBJ2-4,once,NA,TRBV28,TGTGCCAGCAGTACAAGACGGGGGTTAGCCAAAAACATTCAGTACTTC,CASSTRRGLAKNIQYF
TRBJ2-5,NA,NA,TRBV19,TGTGCCAGTAGTCCTCACGACGGGACTTTTGGGCAGTACTTC,CASSPHDGTFGQYF
TRBJ2-7,NA,TRBD2,TRBV6-5,TGTGCCAGCAGCCCGGGACTAGCGGGCTACGAGCAGTACTTC,CASSPGLAGYEQYF
TRBJ2-7,NA,NA,TRBV28,TGTGCCAGCAGTTTTATGAGGGGCGAGCAGTACTTC,CASSFMRGEQYF
TRBJ2-2,NA,NA,TRBV4-3,TGCGCCAGCAGCCGACGGTCCGGGGAGCTGTTTTTT,CASSRRSGELFF
TRBJ1-1,NA,NA,TRBV20-1,TGCAGTGCCCCGGACGCAATCGAAGCTTTCTTT,CSAPDAIEAFF
TRBJ1-2,NA,TRBD1,TRBV7-9,TGTGCCAGCAGCTTAGTGGGACAGGGCGAGTACTATGGCTACACCTTC,CASSLVGQGEYYGYTF
TRBJ2-1,NA,NA,TRBV19,TGTGCCAGTAGCAGACCCGAGCGGTACTCCTACAATGAGCAGTTCTTC,CASSRPERYSYNEQFF
TRBJ1-3,NA,TRBD1,TRBV7-2,TGTGCCAGCAGCTTAACTAAAAGAACGGACAGGACTCCTGGAAACACCATATATTTT,CASSLTKRTDRTPGNTIYF
TRBJ1-1,few,NA,TRBV18,TGTGCCAGCTCACCACCGTGGTGGACCACTGAAGCTTTCTTT,CASSPPWWTTEAFF
TRBJ2-6,NA,NA,TRBV5-1,TGCGCCAGCAGCCCCGGGGGACAAGGCGACTCTGGGGCCAACGTCCTGACTTTC,CASSPGGQGDSGANVLTF
TRBJ2-1,NA,TRBD1,TRBV28,TGTGCCAGCAGTCCCAGGACAGGGACTTTCCTATCCTACAATGAGCAGTTCTTC,CASSPRTGTFLSYNEQFF
TRBJ1-3,NA,NA,TRBV27,TGTGCCAGCAGAGCTGGCAGGGGCTCTGGAAACACCATATATTTT,CASRAGRGSGNTIYF
TRBJ2-7,once,TRBD2,TRBV7-9,TGTGCCAGCAGCCCACCTCGGGGTAGCGGGATGTCAGCAAGAGAGCAGTACTTC,CASSPPRGSGMSAREQYF
TRBJ2-7,NA,NA,TRBV19,TGTGCCAGTAGCGGACAGCACTACGAGCAGTACTTC,CASSGQHYEQYF
TRBJ2-7,NA,TRBD2,TRBV25-1,TGTGCCAGCAGTGGGGGGACTAGCGGGTCCTACGAGCAGTACTTC,CASSGGTSGSYEQYF